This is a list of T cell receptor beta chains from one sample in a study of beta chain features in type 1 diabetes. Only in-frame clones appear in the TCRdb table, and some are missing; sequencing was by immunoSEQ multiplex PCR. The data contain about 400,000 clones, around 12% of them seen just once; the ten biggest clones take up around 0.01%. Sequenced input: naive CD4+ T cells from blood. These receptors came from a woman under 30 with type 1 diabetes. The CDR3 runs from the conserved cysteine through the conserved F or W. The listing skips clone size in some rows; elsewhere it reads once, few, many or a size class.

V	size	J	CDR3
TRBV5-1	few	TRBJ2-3	CASSLTGPTDTQYF
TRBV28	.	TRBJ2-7	CATLYGDDEQYF
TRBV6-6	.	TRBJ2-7	CASRTSGGYEQYF
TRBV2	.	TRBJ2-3	CASSEASIDTQYF
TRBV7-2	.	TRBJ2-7	CASSLVGGRGNEQYF
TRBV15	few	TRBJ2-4	CATSRDGMAGGRDIQYF
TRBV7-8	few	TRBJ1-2	CASSPLGQGKFAGYTF
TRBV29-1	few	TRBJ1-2	CSVGGGSSDGYTF
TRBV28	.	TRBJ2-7	CASSPGQGYEQYF
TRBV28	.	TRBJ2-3	CAIVRGRHGTDTQYF
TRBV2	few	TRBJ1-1	CAGRSLRDWNTEAFF
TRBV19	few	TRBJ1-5	CASTRGGQGVWQPQHF
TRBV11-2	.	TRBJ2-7	CASSLPYYEQYF
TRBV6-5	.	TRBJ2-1	CASSFRPYNEQFF
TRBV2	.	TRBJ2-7	CASTGGSPYEQYF
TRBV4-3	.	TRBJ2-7	CASSQAAGLFTYEQYF
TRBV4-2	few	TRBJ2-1	CASSPQTSESSYNEQFF
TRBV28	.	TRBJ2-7	CASTPLRLGTDSYEQYF
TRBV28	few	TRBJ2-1	CASSFSAGQFF
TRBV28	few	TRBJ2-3	CASSRQWVTDTQYF
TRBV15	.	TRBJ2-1	CATSRDGTTNEQFF
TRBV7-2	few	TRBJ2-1	CASSLLRDWNNEQFF
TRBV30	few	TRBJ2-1	CAWSVLVRDFGNEQFF
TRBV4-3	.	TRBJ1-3	CASSPWGQGSGNTIYF
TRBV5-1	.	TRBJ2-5	CASSLSEQETQYF
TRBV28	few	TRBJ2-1	CASSLAGDNEQFF
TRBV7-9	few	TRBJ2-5	CASSQDTPVLTQYF
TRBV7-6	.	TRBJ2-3	CASSARTSGNFKSTDTQYF
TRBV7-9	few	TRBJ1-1	CASSPQGDEAFF
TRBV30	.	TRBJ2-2	CAGGAGVGTGELFF
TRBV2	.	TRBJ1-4	CASSVPLGEKLFF
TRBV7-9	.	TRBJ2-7	CASSLPGRTYEQYF
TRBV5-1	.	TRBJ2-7	CASSLALRTDEQYF
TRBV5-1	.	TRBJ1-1	CASSLLSGPIAEAFF
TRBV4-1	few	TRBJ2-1	CASSQGGTGINEQFF
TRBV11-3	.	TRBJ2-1	CASSWSGNEQFF